The subject of this entry is one T cell receptor beta chain. This clone was counted at least ten times. Its specific antigen is unknown. The read stops 3 residues short of the end of the CDR3; the missing end is completed from the germline J gene. The CDR1 and CDR2 encoded by the germline V gene are ENHRY and SYGVKD. The CDR3 measures 13 amino acids from cysteine to phenylalanine. Of the CDR3's DNA, 30 bases were read; they are in frame from base 1. V is clipped by 7 bases and J by 2 bases, and the sequence between their germline boundaries is 10 bases long. This sample stems from a study of T cell clonality in common variable immunodeficiency (dated by TCRdb to the mid-2010s). Findings and caveats that apply to the study as a whole: Increased TCRbeta clonality was found in CVID subjects compared with healthy controls (t-test p = 0.018), with the increase being most characteristic of about a third of subjects. CVID TCRbeta sequences reportedly showed fewer deletions and N-nucleotide insertions and lacked highly modified clones with 13 or more V deletions. Correlations between repertoire features and clinical complications were limited by patient heterogeneity within the CVID cohort. Fewer TCRbeta clones were shared among CVID subjects than among healthy controls (p < 0.0001). Even though DNA input was the same, control samples had an average of roughly 76,000 unique sequences each, compared with some 32,000 in CVID samples. The authors noted that sequencing repertoires of T cell subpopulations would be needed to clarify what caused the increased clonality in CVID.

Standard criteria were used to diagnose CVID, namely serum IgG, IgA and/or IgM reduced below the normal range together with specific antibody deficiency. There were some 45 subjects in the CVID group (approximately 15 female and around 30 male), ranging in age from roughly 9 to 65 years, with a mean age of 40. Most CVID patients and most healthy controls were of Caucasian heritage. At the time of study participation, every CVID subject had been on replacement immunoglobulin therapy for one year or longer. No CVID subject was ill or taking immunomodulatory or immunosuppressive medication when blood was collected. From each donor, roughly 4.5 to 8 ml of heparinized peripheral whole blood was collected. Genomic DNA from adults with common variable immune deficiency (CVID) and from healthy adult controls was used to sequence TCRbeta CDR3 repertoires. To isolate peripheral blood mononuclear cells, diluted blood was subjected to density centrifugation over Hypaque 1077 or Ficoll-Paque. Genomic DNA was obtained from unsorted mononuclear cells through either Qiagen column purification or a centrifugation-based method.

Equivalent amounts of genomic DNA from CVID and control samples were used as sequencing input. For every sample, a 60 bp segment covering the rearranged TCRbeta CDR3 region was amplified and then sequenced. The immunoSEQ assay, a bias-corrected multiplex PCR combined with high-throughput sequencing, was used to amplify TCRbeta. As for the original processing: Each unique nucleotide sequence was treated as a clone and annotated with V, D and J genes, copy number and frequency. Sequences were labeled productive if in frame, and non-productive if out of frame or containing stop codons. Clonality was calculated from Shannon's entropy as previously described. Mean CDR3 Kyte-Doolittle hydropathy was derived from the predicted amino acid sequences of productive clones. Using the R hclust function, scaled V gene usage was clustered hierarchically with Manhattan distance and complete linkage. Sharing of clones by CDR3 amino acid sequence was evaluated by resampling 12 repertoires per group over 100 rounds. The repertoires were screened for about 70 published EBV-specific TCRbeta sequences and a few hundred published CMV-specific TCRbeta sequences. After two CVID samples that produced fewer than 10,000 sequences were dropped from the analysis, some 41 CVID repertoires remained. The immuneACCESS repertoire file appears here via TCRdb, limited to in-frame rearrangements. These files lack a portion of the clones; in checked studies, under half of the deficit traces to unresolved V genes, and the cause of the others is not known. The V and J calls and clone size come from that table; D and trimming were worked out from the DNA. This sample has 20,000 to 25,000 clones in the table, none counted a single time. The ten largest clonotypes hold approximately 2% of the sample.

The specimen was peripheral blood mononuclear cells. The chain was built from TRBV10-3 and TRBJ2-3; TRBD1 might be the D gene, on 6 matching bases. This TCR was recovered from a human donor with common variable immunodeficiency. The CDR3 protein is CAINRDNTDTQYF. Partial CDR3 DNA: TGTGCCATCAATCGGGACAACACAGATACG.